The 14 T cell receptor beta chains below all came from one sample that was sequenced in a study of T cell responses to AZD1222 COVID-19 vaccine. Using immunoSEQ multiplex PCR, the repertoire was profiled, and TCRdb retains in-frame clones only, with some absent. The sample holds tens of thousands of clones; around nine tenths are singletons and the top ten take more than 6%. This sample comprised peripheral blood, obtained 28 days after the second dose of the MenACWY control vaccine. These receptors all stem from an adult who received the MenACWY meningococcal vaccine as a control.

The chain links TRBV29-1 to TRBJ2-5; tentative D call: TRBD1 (5 bases). The germline V and J ends were trimmed by 1 base and 5 bases, with 11 bases remaining between them. CDR1 and CDR2 from the germline V gene are SQVTM and ANQGSEA. This CDR3 comprises 13 residues. The CDR3 DNA reads as TGCAGCGTTGAAGGGGGCCGAAGGGAGACCCAGTACTTC. Translating it yields CSVEGGRRETQYF.

The chain couples TRBV3-1 (or the pseudogene TRBV3-2) to TRBJ2-5; D remains unclear. The length of the CDR3 is 13 residues. Trimming pared 1 base from V and 0 bases from J, leaving 3 bases between. CDR1 and CDR2 (germline): LGHDT, YNNKEL (reference sequence). The CDR3 region is CASSQGYQETQYF. CDR3 coding DNA: TGTGCCAGCAGCCAAGGGTACCAAGAGACCCAGTACTTC.

This chain connects TRBV27 to TRBJ2-1; 8 positions agree with TRBD1. Germline CDR1 MNHEY, CDR2 SMNVEV (reference sequence). V lost 3 bases and J lost 7; bases outside the gene matches: 8. The CDR3 runs to 15 residues. In DNA form, the CDR3 reads TGTGCCAGCAGTTTCCGGGACAGGCTAGTAAATGAGCAGTTCTTC. This translates into CASSFRDRLVNEQFF.

V usage is TRBV10-3 and J usage is TRBJ2-5; no definite D call. V was cut by 4 bases and J by 0 bases, with 12 bases left in between. CDR1 and CDR2 from the germline V gene are ENHRY and SYGVKD. This CDR3 comprises 15 residues. CDR3 nucleotide sequence: TGTGCCATCAGTGGGGGTAGTACGTACCAAGAGACCCAGTACTTC. This gives the protein CAISGGSTYQETQYF.

This clone appeared a few times. V usage is TRBV7-9 and J usage is TRBJ2-7, with TRBD1 matching over 7 bases. V trimming: 5 bases; J trimming: 4 bases; junction bases outside the gene matches: 2. Per the germline V gene, CDR1 is SEHNR and CDR2 is FQNEAQ (reference sequence). This CDR3 region has 12 residues. Here the CDR3 DNA reads TGTGCCAGCAGCACACAGGGGTACGAGCAGTACTTC. As protein: CASSTQGYEQYF.

This clone has only one observation. The chain combines TRBV3-1 (or the pseudogene TRBV3-2) with TRBJ2-3; tentatively, D is TRBD2 (6 bases). Trimming cost V 1 base and J 4 bases, with 9 bases left between them. Germline CDR1 reads LGHDT; CDR2 reads YNNKEL (reference sequence). The CDR3 runs 14 residues. CDR3 nucleotides: TGTGCCAGCAGCCAAGGAGCTAGCGCAGATACGCAGTATTTT. It is translated as CASSQGASADTQYF.

The chain joins TRBV7-8 to TRBJ2-7; TRBD2 might be the D (6 bases). Germline-derived CDR1 and CDR2 are SGHVS and FQNEAQ. The CDR3 consists of 14 residues. V lost 6 bases and J 0 bases, leaving 12 bases between the germline ends. The CDR3 loop is CASSFSGSSYEQYF. DNA for the CDR3: TGTGCCAGCAGTTTTAGCGGAAGCTCCTACGAGCAGTACTTC.

This chain links TRBV7-9 with TRBJ1-5, with D uncertain. The ends were cut back, 1 base at V and 5 bases at J, with 9 bases in the middle. CDR3 length: 14 residues. Germline CDR1 SEHNR, CDR2 FQNEAQ (reference sequence). The CDR3 loop is CASSLGAGDQPQHF. CDR3 bases: TGTGCCAGCAGCTTAGGGGCCGGCGATCAGCCCCAGCATTTT.

The chain links TRBV4-1 to TRBJ2-7, with 9 positions matching TRBD1. Germline assignment: CDR1 MGHRA and CDR2 YSYEKL. The CDR3 sequence is 14 residues long. V gave up 5 bases and J gave up 5 bases; unmatched junction bases: 7. The CDR3 loop is CASSIGQGTDEQYF. CDR3 sequence (DNA): TGCGCCAGCAGCATTGGACAGGGGACGGACGAGCAGTACTTC.

This chain connects TRBV30 to TRBJ1-1, with D hard to call. CDR3 size: 14 residues. The V end was cut by 3 bases, the J end by 3 bases, with 14 bases between. Germline V gene data show CDR1 as GTSNPN and CDR2 as SVGIG (reference sequence). The CDR3 sequence is CAWSDTSRDTEAFF. Written as DNA, the CDR3 is TGTGCCTGGAGCGATACGAGCCGAGACACTGAAGCTTTCTTT.

CDR3 sequence reads: CASPPRDFYHNEQFF. The CDR3 region has the DNA TGTGCCAGCCCCCCCAGGGACTTCTACCACAATGAGCAGTTCTTC. J is TRBJ2-1 and V is TRBV27, with D perhaps TRBD2 (6 bases). Germline CDR1 MNHEY, CDR2 SMNVEV (reference sequence). Trimming took off 8 bases at V and 5 bases at J, with 19 bases between the two ends. There are 15 residues in the CDR3.

The chain carries TRBV19 and TRBJ1-1; TRBD1 might be the D (5 bases). The V and J ends lost 5 bases and 4 bases respectively, with 23 bases between them. Germline CDR1 LNHDA, CDR2 SQIVND (reference sequence). CDR3 size: 17 residues. The CDR3 here is CASSQHGGLLRGTEAFF. CDR3 nucleotides: TGTGCCAGTAGTCAGCACGGGGGATTGCTACGCGGCACTGAAGCTTTCTTT.

This chain joins TRBV11-1 and TRBJ2-4, with 8 positions matching TRBD1. The CDR3 length is 14 residues. The junction had 3 bases not matched to a gene; V was cut back by 3 bases and J by 5 bases. Germline-derived CDR1 and CDR2 are SGHAT and FQDESV (reference sequence). CDR3 loop: CASSFDRGQNIQYF. CDR3 bases: TGTGCCAGCAGCTTCGACAGGGGACAAAACATTCAGTACTTC.

CDR3 region: CASSQDPGGEVMNTEAFF. The CDR3 DNA reads TGCGCCAGCAGCCAAGATCCCGGGGGTGAGGTCATGAACACTGAAGCTTTCTTT. This chain connects TRBV4-1 to TRBJ1-1, with D tentatively TRBD1 (5 bases). Germline V gene data show CDR1 as MGHRA and CDR2 as YSYEKL. CDR3 length: 18 amino acids. The V end lost 0 bases, the J end lost 0 bases, and 17 bases lay between the germline ends.